This entry lists 24 T cell receptor beta chains sequenced from one sample in a study of cytomegalovirus exposure and HLA in healthy donors. Profiling relied on immunoSEQ multiplex PCR, and the TCRdb table lists in-frame clones only, not all of them. Seen here are 220,000 or so clones, over 80% observed once, and the top ten hold roughly an eighth. Input material: PBMCs. These receptors were collected from a woman younger than 45 in good health and CMV-seropositive.

The J gene is TRBJ2-7, the V gene TRBV27, with 7 bases matching TRBD2. Trimming cost V 8 bases and J 2 bases; bases outside gene matches: 6. CDR3 length: 13 amino acids. The germline CDR1 and CDR2 sequences are MNHEY and SMNVEV (reference sequence). Here the CDR3 reads CASASGDTYEQYF. Here the CDR3 DNA reads TGTGCCAGCGCTAGCGGTGATACCTACGAGCAGTACTTC.

The chain recombines TRBV15 with TRBJ1-5; tentative D call: TRBD1 (6 bases). The CDR3 runs 15 residues. Trimming left V 2 bases short and J 7 bases short, with 15 bases between. Germline V gene data show CDR1 as LNHNV and CDR2 as YYDKDF (reference sequence). The CDR3 DNA reads TGTGCCACCAGCAGACTAGGACAGCTCGGGCAGCCCCAGCATTTT. Residues: CATSRLGQLGQPQHF.

This clone was found once. This chain uses TRBV5-1 with TRBJ1-2; no definite D call. The V end was cut by 4 bases, the J end by 0 bases, with 10 bases between. Per the germline V gene, CDR1 is SGHRS and CDR2 is YFSETQ. CDR3 size: 14 residues. The CDR3: CASSPGVSNYGYTF. Here the CDR3 DNA reads TGCGCCAGCAGCCCGGGCGTTTCTAACTATGGCTACACCTTC.

The chain joins TRBV5-1 to TRBJ2-1, with TRBD2 as a possible D gene (6 bases). This CDR3 is 15 amino acids long. Looked up from germline, CDR1 is SGHRS and CDR2 is YFSETQ. The V end lost 1 base, the J end lost 1 base, and 9 bases lay between the germline ends. CDR3 amino acids: CASSLRLASYNEQFF. CDR3 nucleotide sequence: TGCGCCAGCAGCTTGCGGCTAGCGTCCTACAATGAGCAGTTCTTC.

CDR3: CASSRLDRGLTEAFF. The CDR3, as DNA: TGTGCCAGCAGTCGCTTGGACAGGGGGCTCACTGAAGCTTTCTTT. The V and J genes are TRBV2 and TRBJ1-1; 11 bases match TRBD1. The CDR3 spans 15 residues. CDR1 SNHLY and CDR2 FYNNEI come from the germline V gene. The V and J ends lost 5 bases and 4 bases, in that order; junction bases with no gene match: 6.

CDR3 amino acids: CASSSQGRNFNTIYF. The CDR3 nucleotides read TGTGCCAGCAGCTCACAGGGGAGGAATTTTAACACCATATATTTT. This rearrangement joins TRBV28 to TRBJ1-3; 7 bases are a match to TRBD1. CDR3 length: 15 amino acids. The germline CDR1 and CDR2 sequences are MDHEN and SYDVKM. J gave up 7 bases and V 6 bases, and 12 bases lay outside the gene matches.

The chain uses TRBV10-3 and TRBJ2-5; D ambiguous. The CDR3 extends over 14 amino acids. Germline CDR1 and CDR2: ENHRY and SYGVKD. The germline V and J ends were trimmed by 2 bases and 0 bases, with 7 bases remaining between them. The CDR3 region is CAISEAEYQETQYF. The CDR3 region has the DNA TGTGCCATCAGTGAGGCAGAGTACCAAGAGACCCAGTACTTC.

This clone was picked up a small number of times. The rearrangement links TRBV6-1 to TRBJ2-1; tentatively, D is TRBD1 or TRBD2 (6 bases each). V shed 1 base and J shed 2 bases, with 12 bases lying between them. The length of the CDR3 is 16 residues. From germline, CDR1 is MNHNS and CDR2 SASEGT. This CDR3 is CASSEEEGGAYNEQFF. The CDR3 bases are TGTGCCAGCAGTGAAGAGGAGGGGGGCGCCTACAATGAGCAGTTCTTC.

This clone showed up just once. J is TRBJ1-1 and V is TRBV2; D may be TRBD1 (6 bases). The CDR3 is made up of 16 amino acids. Trimming cost V 3 bases and J 1 base, with 15 bases left between them. Germline lookup yields CDR1 SNHLY and CDR2 FYNNEI. The CDR3 protein is CASSDWGARGNTEAFF. The CDR3 DNA follows: TGTGCCAGCAGTGATTGGGGGGCCCGGGGGAACACTGAAGCTTTCTTT.

The chain employs TRBV4-3 and TRBJ2-7; D uncertain. The CDR3 contains 14 residues. V was shortened by 1 base and J by 2 bases, with 9 bases between the two germline ends. Germline CDR1 LGHNA, CDR2 YSLEER. In nucleotides, the CDR3 is TGCGCCAGCAGCCAAGCCGGGTATCCCTACGAGCAGTACTTC. It translates to CASSQAGYPYEQYF.

V and J are TRBV25-1 and TRBJ1-2; D is perhaps TRBD1 (5 bases). Per germline, CDR1 MGHDK and CDR2 SYGVNS. The CDR3 spans 13 residues. V lost 3 bases to trimming and J lost 4 bases, with 9 bases between them. This chain's CDR3 is CASSEAGFYGYTF. Written as DNA, the CDR3 is TGTGCCAGCAGTGAGGCAGGGTTCTATGGCTACACCTTC.

The J gene is TRBJ1-4, the V gene TRBV10-3; weak D call: TRBD1 (5 bases). This CDR3 has 15 amino acids. Germline values: CDR1 ENHRY, CDR2 SYGVKD. V lost 3 bases to trimming and J lost 11 bases, with 19 bases between them. CDR3 sequence reads: CAISDPGGEGDKLFF. CDR3 coding DNA: TGTGCCATCAGTGACCCAGGAGGGGAAGGAGACAAACTGTTTTTT.

The rearrangement joins TRBV18 to TRBJ2-7, with 13 bases fitting TRBD2. V gave up 3 bases and J gave up 4 bases; unmatched junction bases: 3. Germline-derived CDR1 and CDR2 are KGHSH and LQKENI. The CDR3 is 15 residues long. CDR3 coding DNA: TGTGCCAGCTCACCTGGACTAGCGGGAGATTACGAGCAGTACTTC. Amino acid sequence: CASSPGLAGDYEQYF.

This chain uses TRBV7-3 with TRBJ2-2, with 10 positions matching TRBD1. V shed 4 bases and J 3 bases; nucleotides not matched to a gene: 2. Germline V CDR1 and CDR2: SGHTA, FQGTGA. The CDR3 covers 15 residues. DNA of the CDR3: TGTGCCAGCAGCTCAGGACAGGGGGACACCGGGGAGCTGTTTTTT. Translating gives CASSSGQGDTGELFF.

The chain is built from TRBV5-8 and TRBJ1-2, with TRBD1 matching over 9 bases. Germline CDR1 is SGHTS and CDR2 is YDEGEE. V was pared by 4 bases and J by 4 bases, with 2 bases of the junction left unmatched. The CDR3 extends over 13 amino acids. CDR3 sequence (DNA): TGTGCCAGCAGCCAGGACAGGGGCTATGGCTACACCTTC. Encoded protein: CASSQDRGYGYTF.

The chain uses TRBV7-2 and TRBJ2-3; D is unclear. V was trimmed by 1 base and J by 4 bases, leaving 6 bases between them. The germline gives CDR1 SGHTA, CDR2 FQGNSA. This CDR3 is built from 13 residues. The CDR3 sequence: CASSLVVSDTQYF. The CDR3 bases are TGTGCCAGCAGCTTAGTTGTGTCAGATACGCAGTATTTT.

At least ten counts were recorded for this clone. This chain connects TRBV6-1 to TRBJ2-3, with 10 bases matching TRBD2. J lost 4 bases, V lost 3 bases, and 1 base had no gene match. CDR3 size: 14 residues. CDR1 MNHNS and CDR2 SASEGT come from the germline V gene. The CDR3 sequence is CASSDLAGADTQYF. CDR3 nucleotide sequence: TGTGCCAGCAGTGATCTAGCGGGAGCAGATACGCAGTATTTT.

The chain employs TRBV11-3 and TRBJ1-1; TRBD1 agrees at 8 bases. The V and J ends lost 1 base and 1 base, in that order; junction bases with no gene match: 5. Per germline, CDR1 SGHNT and CDR2 YENEEA. CDR3 length: 16 amino acids. The CDR3 loop reads CASSLGQGASNTEAFF. DNA for the CDR3: TGTGCCAGCAGCTTAGGGCAGGGGGCTTCGAACACTGAAGCTTTCTTT.

The V and J genes are TRBV4-3 and TRBJ1-3; possible D gene TRBD1, 5 bases. Germline V gives CDR1 LGHNA, CDR2 YSLEER. CDR3 size: 15 residues. V was cut by 2 bases and J by 2 bases, with 10 bases left in between. The CDR3 nucleotides are TGCGCCAGCAGCCAACAGGGAACACCTGGAAACACCATATATTTT. It codes for CASSQQGTPGNTIYF.

This sequence joins TRBV4-1 and TRBJ2-2; tentatively, D is TRBD1 (6 bases). The CDR3 is made up of 17 amino acids. V lost 0 bases to trimming and J lost 0 bases, with 11 bases between them. Per germline, CDR1 MGHRA and CDR2 YSYEKL. The CDR3 loop is CASSQESAGANTGELFF. The DNA of the CDR3 is TGCGCCAGCAGCCAAGAGTCGGCAGGGGCGAACACCGGGGAGCTGTTTTTT.

The chain links TRBV29-1 to TRBJ2-6; tentative D call: TRBD1 (5 bases). Germline-derived CDR1 and CDR2 are SQVTM and ANQGSEA. Trimming took 4 bases from V and 0 from J, leaving 22 bases between them. The CDR3 is 19 amino acids. Written as DNA, the CDR3 is TGCAGCGTTGTCGATAGATTGGGGCCCCGAAGCTCTGGGGCCAACGTCCTGACTTTC. As protein: CSVVDRLGPRSSGANVLTF.

The rearrangement joins TRBV30 to TRBJ2-7; TRBD2 matches 8 bases. The CDR3 covers 12 residues. Germline assignment: CDR1 GTSNPN and CDR2 SVGIG (reference sequence). J gave up 4 bases and V 6 bases, and 5 bases lay outside the gene matches. For the CDR3, the DNA is TGTGCCTGTACAGCGGGAGCTTACGAGCAGTACTTC. Translation gives CACTAGAYEQYF. Using reference TRBV30 and TRBJ2-7 for the parts outside the CDR3, the full variable domain is SQTIHQWPATLVQPVGSPLSLECTVEGTSNPNLYWYRQAAGRGLQLLFYSVGIGQISSEVPQNLSASRPQDRQFILSSKKLLLSDSGFYLCACTAGAYEQYFGPGTRLTVT.

This clone has only one observation. This chain uses TRBV11-2 with TRBJ1-1; D gene uncertain. CDR1 is SGHAT, CDR2 FQNNGV, per germline. V lost 1 base to trimming and J lost 4 bases, with 13 bases between them. This CDR3 is 15 amino acids long. CDR3 in DNA: TGTGCCAGCAGCTTAGTTCTCCTACGCGGCACTGAAGCTTTCTTT. Protein sequence: CASSLVLLRGTEAFF.

The chain combines TRBV6-5 with TRBJ1-3; D unresolved. Germline loops: CDR1 MNHEY, CDR2 SVGAGI. The ends were cut back, 6 bases at V and 0 bases at J, with 12 bases in the middle. This CDR3 contains 15 residues. CDR3 DNA: TGTGCCAGCAGCCCCCTAGGTAACTCTGGAAACACCATATATTTT. Its protein product is CASSPLGNSGNTIYF.